Listed below are T cell receptor beta chains from one sample, sequenced in a study of tumor-infiltrating lymphocytes in primary liver carcinoma. A single record per CDR3 protein comes from TCRdb applying MiXCR to the multiplex PCR reads. The sample has 65,000 to 90,000 distinct CDR3 sequences; around 70% are singletons. The sample comprised liver tumor tissue from sampling region 1. These receptor sequences come from a middle-aged man with primary liver carcinoma and hepatitis B virus infection. CDR3s include the opening cysteine and the closing phenylalanine or tryptophan. Fields, in order: V gene, J gene, D gene, clone size, CDR3 DNA, CDR3 protein. A D gene is named only where the DNA matches it firmly. The size field is filled for only some rows; it gives once, few, many or a size class.

TRBV11-3	TRBJ2-1	.	.	TGTGCCAACAGCGAAGTACCAGCGAATGAGCAGTTCTTC	CANSEVPANEQFF
TRBV28	TRBJ2-5	.	.	TGTGTCAGCAGCTCCCAGGGTCCAGGGCCAAACCACGAAACAAGAGAGACCCAGTACTTC	CVSSSQGPGPNHETRETQYF
TRBV6-1	TRBJ2-6	.	many	TGTGCCAGTACCAGGACAGCGGACTCTGGGGCCAACGTCCTGACTTTC	CASTRTADSGANVLTF
TRBV19	TRBJ2-1	TRBD2	many	TGTGCCAGTAGTCCCCGAGGGACTAGCGGCTACAATGAGCAGTTCTTC	CASSPRGTSGYNEQFF
TRBV11-2	TRBJ2-3	.	.	TGTACCAGCAACTTAGATCTTGGGACAAGGGCAAGCGATACGCAGTATTTT	CTSNLDLGTRASDTQYF
TRBV6-5	TRBJ2-2	.	.	TGTACCAGCAGTTACGGTGACATTGTCACCGGGGAGCTGTTTTTT	CTSSYGDIVTGELFF
TRBV28	TRBJ1-5	TRBD1	.	TGTGCCAGCAGTTCGCCGGGACAGGGGTCGGCTCAGCCCCAGCATTTT	CASSSPGQGSAQPQHF
TRBV11-2	TRBJ2-3	.	.	TGTGTCAGCAGCTTAGTCGGCGCGGGGTCGAGTGAAGATATGCAGTATTTT	CVSSLVGAGSSEDMQYF
TRBV11-2	TRBJ2-5	TRBD1	.	TGTGCCAGCAGCTTAGGGACAGGGCAAGACACCCACTACTTC	CASSLGTGQDTHYF
TRBV6-1	TRBJ2-1	TRBD1	.	TGTGCCAGCAGTGTCCCGAGACAGGGGGCGTACAATGAGTGGTTCTTC	CASSVPRQGAYNEWFF
TRBV29-1	TRBJ2-7	TRBD2	.	TGCAGCGTTGAAGATAGACCGAGTCGCGGGAGGGCCTATCCGGACGAGCAGTACTTC	CSVEDRPSRGRAYPDEQYF
TRBV29-1	TRBJ1-5	.	.	TGCAGCGTCTTCTCCCGGAACGGTAGCAATCAGGCCCAGCATTTT	CSVFSRNGSNQAQHF
TRBV11-2	TRBJ1-3	.	.	TGTGCCTCAGACCAGGGAGTTGGAAACACCATATGTTTT	CASDQGVGNTICF
TRBV6-2/TRBV6-3	TRBJ2-1	.	.	TGTGCCGGCAGCCACCTAGCAAGTGAGCAGTTCTTC	CAGSHLASEQFF
TRBV20-1	TRBJ2-1	.	few	TGCAGTGCTAGCGGGAGCTTCTACAATGAGCAGTTCTTC	CSASGSFYNEQFF
TRBV29-1	TRBJ2-7	.	.	TGCAGCGTTGTTATCGGGAACGGTGAGCAGTACTTC	CSVVIGNGEQYF
TRBV30	TRBJ2-2	.	once	TGTGCCCGGGCTGGGCAAACCCTCACCGGGAAGCTGTTTTTT	CARAGQTLTGKLFF
TRBV6-6	TRBJ1-2	TRBD1	.	TGTGCCAGCATTCACTCGGCAGGGGGCGATAACTATGGCTACACCTTC	CASIHSAGGDNYGYTF
TRBV6-5	TRBJ2-6	.	.	TGTGCCAGCAGTTACTTTGGCAGCTCTAGGGCCAACGTCCTGACTTTC	CASSYFGSSRANVLTF
TRBV7-8	TRBJ1-4	.	.	TGTGCCAGCAGCCCAAGGGCAACTCATGAAAAACTGTTTTTT	CASSPRATHEKLFF
TRBV6-1	TRBJ2-3	TRBD2	.	TGTGCCAACAGTTCCTTAGCGGGAGTGGCAGATACGCAGTATTTT	CANSSLAGVADTQYF
TRBV7-9	TRBJ1-5	TRBD1	once	TGTGCCAGCAGCTTAAGTCTAGGGGGCGGTCAGCCCCAGCATTTT	CASSLSLGGGQPQHF
TRBV7-9	TRBJ1-4	.	many	TGTGCCAGCAGCCCAGGGGCAACTAATGAAAAACTGTTTTTT	CASSPGATNEKLFF
TRBV14	TRBJ2-1	.	.	TGTGCCAGCAGCCTGTCGTCCCGGTCGAATGAGGAGTTCTTC	CASSLSSRSNEEFF
TRBV5-1	TRBJ2-3	.	.	TGCACCAGCAGAGGACAGTTAGATAGGCAGTATTTT	CTSRGQLDRQYF
TRBV5-5	TRBJ2-3	.	once	TGTGCCAGCAGCTACACATATACACAGTATTTT	CASSYTYTQYF
TRBV11-2	TRBJ1-1	.	.	TGTGCCAACACACAGAACACTGAAGCTTTCTTC	CANTQNTEAFF
TRBV10-3	TRBJ2-2	.	many	TGTGCCATCAGTGTTAGACCTACGAACACCGGGGAGCTGTTTTTT	CAISVRPTNTGELFF
TRBV29-1	TRBJ1-5	.	.	TGCAGCGCCTGGGACAACTTCAATCAGCCCCTGCATTTT	CSAWDNFNQPLHF
TRBV6-1	TRBJ2-3	TRBD1	.	TGTGCCAGCAGTGATAATGACGGGACAGGGCCAGATACGCAGTATTTT	CASSDNDGTGPDTQYF
TRBV19	TRBJ2-7	.	.	TGTGCCAGTAGTGTAGGCGGCAGGGGTTATGACGAGCAGTACTTC	CASSVGGRGYDEQYF
TRBV7-3	TRBJ2-1	.	.	TGTGCCAGCAACTTAACGGTCAACTCGGCCTACAACGAGCAGTTCTTC	CASNLTVNSAYNEQFF
TRBV7-8	TRBJ2-1	.	.	TGTGTCAGCGTATCCCAAGCGCTGAGCTCCTACAATGAGCAGTTCTTC	CVSVSQALSSYNEQFF
TRBV30	TRBJ2-7	TRBD1	many	TGTGCCTGGAGCGTCAGACGGGACAGGGGGCGTTACGAGCAGTACTTC	CAWSVRRDRGRYEQYF
TRBV6-5	TRBJ2-6	TRBD1	once	TGTGCCAGCGGGACAGGTCCTGACTCTGGGACCAAGGTCCTAACTTTC	CASGTGPDSGTKVLTF
TRBV6-6	TRBJ1-4	.	many	TGTGCCAGCAGTTTTCCCCAGGAGGAAAAACTGTTTTTT	CASSFPQEEKLFF